What follows are 15 T cell receptor beta chains derived from one specimen sequenced in a study of T cell responses to AZD1222 COVID-19 vaccine. Libraries were prepared by immunoSEQ multiplex PCR; TCRdb keeps only in-frame clonotypes and omits some of them. The sample carries 95,000 to 100,000 clones, 86% recorded once. The specimen comprised peripheral blood, sampled on day 0 of AZD1222 vaccination. These receptors all come from an adult in good health.

The chain employs TRBV30 and TRBJ2-5; D is uncertain. The germline V gene has CDR1 GTSNPN and CDR2 SVGIG (reference sequence). V lost 0 bases and J 4 bases, leaving 3 bases between the germline ends. CDR3 length equals 11 residues. The CDR3 coding sequence is TGTGCCTGGAGTGTAGCAGAGACCCAGTACTTC. Its translation: CAWSVAETQYF.

This chain links TRBV19 with TRBJ2-3, with 10 bases identical to TRBD2. The CDR3 runs 20 residues. The germline V gene has CDR1 LNHDA and CDR2 SQIVND (reference sequence). J was trimmed by 4 bases and V by 6 bases; bases with no gene match: 22. In nucleotides, the CDR3 is TGTGCCAGTAGGGATCTAGCGGGAGCTCTCACCCCTCACGTCCCAGATACGCAGTATTTT. Translating gives CASRDLAGALTPHVPDTQYF.

The V and J genes are TRBV18 and TRBJ2-7; tentative D call: TRBD2 (6 bases). The CDR3 length is 15 residues. Germline V gives CDR1 KGHSH, CDR2 LQKENI. V was cut by 8 bases and J by 6 bases, with 23 bases left in between. CDR3 residues: CASSEREVNGGEQYF. The DNA of the CDR3 is TGTGCCAGCAGCGAGAGGGAGGTTAACGGGGGCGAGCAGTACTTC.

The chain joins TRBV28 to TRBJ2-6; no definite D call. Germline CDR1 MDHEN, CDR2 SYDVKM. The V end lost 2 bases, the J end lost 0 bases, and 5 bases lay between the germline ends. The CDR3 length is 15 residues. This CDR3 reads CASSLRSSGANVLTF. DNA of the CDR3: TGTGCCAGCAGTTTACGAAGCTCTGGGGCCAACGTCCTGACTTTC.

The rearrangement uses TRBV5-1 and TRBJ1-5; D perhaps matches TRBD1 (5 bases). CDR1 and CDR2 (germline): SGHRS, YFSETQ. The CDR3 totals 16 residues. V was pared by 0 bases and J by 4 bases, with 14 bases between. In DNA, the CDR3 is TGCGCCAGCAGCTTGGCCTCGAGGAAGGGGAATCAGCCCCAGCATTTT. It encodes CASSLASRKGNQPQHF.

Only one count was recorded for this clone. CDR3 nucleotides: TGTGCCAGCAGCTTAGAGGAGCTCGACCGGGTCAAACTACTTCAGTTCCAGCATTTT. Translation gives CASSLEELDRVKLLQFQHF. The chain carries TRBV11-3 and TRBJ1-5; no definite D call. Trimming removed 0 bases from V and 12 bases from J, with 30 bases in between. Germline assignment: CDR1 SGHNT and CDR2 YENEEA. This CDR3 comprises 19 residues.

CDR3 amino acids: CASSYPGTGRRAKNIQYF. CDR3 sequence (DNA): TGTGCCAGCAGCTATCCCGGGACAGGGAGACGTGCCAAAAACATTCAGTACTTC. The V gene is TRBV5-6, the J gene TRBJ2-4; 9 bases agree with TRBD1. The CDR3 has 18 amino acids. V lost 3 bases and J lost 1; bases outside the gene matches: 11. CDR1 and CDR2 (germline): SGHDT, YYEEEE.

The rearrangement links TRBV7-9 to TRBJ1-5; weak D call: TRBD1 (5 bases). The CDR3 consists of 15 residues. V was shortened by 5 bases and J by 0 bases, with 11 bases between the two germline ends. Per germline, CDR1 SEHNR and CDR2 FQNEAQ (reference sequence). Written as DNA, the CDR3 is TGTGCCAGCAGCCCTGGGGGGGGTAGCAATCAGCCCCAGCATTTT. Translating gives CASSPGGGSNQPQHF.

This chain uses TRBV28 with TRBJ1-2; D is uncertain. The CDR3 length is 19 residues. The germline CDR1 and CDR2 sequences are MDHEN and SYDVKM. V was shortened by 2 bases and J by 0 bases, with 22 bases between the two germline ends. The CDR3 nucleotides read TGTGCCAGCAGTTTAGACCCCACACACCGCCGAGGCCCTAACTATGGCTACACCTTC. Residues: CASSLDPTHRRGPNYGYTF.

V gene TRBV29-1 combines with J gene TRBJ2-1, with D possibly being TRBD2 (5 bases). Germline CDR1 SQVTM, CDR2 ANQGSEA. CDR3 length equals 12 residues. The V end lost 2 bases, the J end lost 7 bases, and 9 bases lay between the germline ends. In nucleotides, the CDR3 is TGCAGCGTTGAATTGGGCGGGAATGAGCAGTTCTTC. Translation gives CSVELGGNEQFF.

The V gene is TRBV30, the J gene TRBJ1-5; D gene ambiguous. Per the germline V gene, CDR1 is GTSNPN and CDR2 is SVGIG (reference sequence). The V end was cut by 2 bases, the J end by 4 bases, with 12 bases between. The CDR3 consists of 14 residues. CDR3 nucleotides: TGTGCCTGGAGTAATAGGGCCTCAAATCAGCCCCAGCATTTT. Translated, it gives CAWSNRASNQPQHF.

The V call is TRBV7-9, the J call TRBJ2-1, with D unresolved. CDR3 length: 15 amino acids. Germline V CDR1 and CDR2: SEHNR, FQNEAQ (reference sequence). Trimming stripped 4 bases from V and 2 bases from J, with 12 bases between. This chain's CDR3 is CASSWLALPYNEQFF. CDR3 coding DNA: TGTGCCAGCAGCTGGCTGGCGCTCCCCTACAATGAGCAGTTCTTC.

The chain employs TRBV12-3 or TRBV12-4 and TRBJ2-7; D is perhaps TRBD2 (6 bases). This CDR3 spans 12 amino acids. The V and J ends lost 7 bases and 3 bases respectively, with 10 bases between them. The chain's CDR3 is CASKVGGYEQYF. The CDR3 DNA is TGTGCCAGCAAAGTCGGGGGCTACGAGCAGTACTTC.

The chain couples TRBV18 to TRBJ1-1, with D unclear. The CDR3 totals 16 residues. In germline, CDR1 is KGHSH, CDR2 LQKENI. V was shortened by 2 bases and J by 1 base, with 14 bases between the two germline ends. This chain's CDR3 is CASSPRNGRTNTEAFF. The CDR3, as DNA: TGTGCCAGCTCACCAAGGAACGGTCGAACGAACACTGAAGCTTTCTTT.

This rearrangement joins TRBV5-1 to TRBJ2-2; 7 nucleotides agree with TRBD1. V lost 3 bases to trimming and J lost 6 bases; unmatched junction nucleotides: 8. Germline CDR1 is SGHRS and CDR2 is YFSETQ. This CDR3 is 15 amino acids long. The CDR3 here is CASSYRGAAPGELFF. CDR3 nucleotide sequence: TGCGCCAGCAGCTACAGGGGTGCGGCTCCCGGGGAGCTGTTTTTT.